This T cell receptor (beta chain) emerged from a study of cytomegalovirus exposure and HLA in healthy donors (dated by TCRdb to 2016 to 2017). Concerning the study at large: An earlier analysis of roughly 630 of the donors reported 250 to 350 Gb of sequence data and 120 million or so unique TCR beta sequences from about 200 million T cells. Typing coverage differed by locus: A, B, C, DRB1 and DQB1 were typed in roughly 620-630 donors, DQA1 in 522, DPA1 in around 600, and DPB1 in about 450. The study aimed to test whether cataloging public T cell receptors could reveal signatures of past pathogen exposure. A separate validation cohort of over a hundred different subjects was used in addition to the approximately 700-subject first cohort. In a later genetic analysis, genome-wide SNP genotypes for about 55% of the roughly 700 donors were used, and that subset was treated as a discovery cohort. An early release that covered several hundred HLA-typed donors contained about 300 gigabases of sequencing data and about 84 million unique TCR sequences. Across roughly 420 genotyped donors of the cohort, an average of roughly 250,000 unique TCR beta nucleotide sequences per donor were sequenced, and around 20% of those sequences were non-productive. A later analysis re-examined previously published TCR beta repertoires from just over 650 donors and added high-resolution HLA genotyping to investigate patterns of TCR occurrence. Using immunosequencing, the study profiled T cell repertoires from about 620 subjects and related those repertoires to cytomegalovirus serostatus. In an earlier analysis of 550 to 700 of the donors, high-throughput TCR beta sequencing was used to judge whether each TCR beta V gene segment behaved as functional or pseudogenic. All discovery cohort repertoires had been generated on a single sequencing platform. High-throughput TCR immunosequencing, statistical association of individual TCRs with disease status, and machine learning were combined to predict cytomegalovirus infection status. Class I and class II HLA loci were covered by the typing at four-digit resolution. In the later analysis, no new phenotypic data were used to find candidate immune exposures; instead, reliance was placed on TCR beta sequences and their occurrence across donors. Of the 350 to 400 genotyped donors, 81% fell in the genetic ancestry cluster associated with self-reported Caucasian donors. Alongside the repertoire data, information on donor age, sex, ethnicity and CMV serostatus was compiled. Because of strong linkage in the cohort, 4 to 6 DR-DQ haplotypes were treated as single units for association and clustering. General conclusions and limits of the study: A total of fewer than 200 TCR beta chains were listed by the study as associated with cytomegalovirus. Because the 87-base-pair reads could not distinguish some IMGT-functional V segments, including TRBV6-2 and TRBV6-3, those segments were excluded. The authors suggested that the approach could potentially be generalized to other disease states and immunological phenotypes. Strong co-occurrence of HLA alleles, especially DR and DQ, made assigning TCR associations to individual alleles difficult. In a later analysis, most CMV-associated TCR beta chains were found to appear HLA-restricted, with HLA associations seemingly driven largely by CMV exposure. CMV serostatus was the only immune exposure information available for the cohort. The earlier analysis of some 560 of the donors excluded about 16 rarely observed V segments, including chromosome 9 orphons, because counts were too low. Three of the identified cytomegalovirus-associated TCR beta chains were confirmed in vitro to be specific for cytomegalovirus antigens. In an earlier analysis of some 640 of the donors, most TCR beta V segments were observed in productive rearrangements about 87% or about 30% of the time, broadly matching IMGT annotations. Because HLA typing was missing for some donors at each locus, association tests included only the typed subset. In a later analysis, HLA-associated TCR beta chains showed more clonal expansion and lower generation probabilities than non-associated chains that were equally common. The classifier was reported to diagnose cytomegalovirus status with high specificity and sensitivity in both the original and validation cohorts. A later analysis found that TCR association rates varied across HLA loci, with DRB1 alleles showing the most associated TCRs and HLA-C alleles the fewest. Specific HLA alleles were associated with around 18,000 TCR beta sequences at a false discovery rate of 0.05 in a later analysis. The presence/absence analyses assumed that sequencing depth was roughly uniform across donors, and that assumption may not be true. A later genetic analysis associated a missense DCLRE1C variant with V-gene and J-gene trimming of TCR beta chains, and an independent cohort replicated the association. This cohort had only TCR beta chains sequenced, and the lack of alpha or paired-chain data limited which features could be detected. A further reported finding was that TCR beta sequences accurately predicted the HLA-A and HLA-B alleles for most subjects in the first cohort. Correlated functional status among segregating V segments might reflect linkage disequilibrium, but an unknown experimental factor could not be ruled out. A cluster of highly shared sequence variants was judged likely to represent a technical artifact of the sequencing pipeline. According to a later analysis, parvovirus B19, influenza, CMV and Epstein-Barr virus appeared linked to several top co-occurrence clusters. In a later genetic analysis, fewer N-insertions in productive TCRs were reported among donors in an Asian-associated ancestry cluster than the roughly 700-donor mean. Most TCR sequences were seen in very few donors, while some public TCRs were found in many individuals.

A note on this clone: The antigen it binds to is not known. Base qualities are not recorded, but no much larger clone differs from it by a single base.

The cohort comprised 670 or so healthy bone marrow donors. Cohort members were all nominally healthy when sampled, although unrecorded immune exposures were likely present. The donor was CMV seronegative and belonged to the group of more than 300 seronegative cohort members. A peripheral blood sample was collected from each donor, and TCR beta sequencing was performed on peripheral blood mononuclear cells. Genomic DNA was extracted from the blood cell samples with the Qiagen DNeasy Blood Extraction Kit. Relative to germline, V is missing 4 bases and J is missing 5 bases, with 13 bases of the junction outside any gene match. Looking up the germline V gene yields CDR1 SGHDN and CDR2 FVKESK. The CDR3, cysteine through phenylalanine, is 16 amino acids long. Solely the CDR3 DNA is kept, with 48 bases framed from the first base. The library came from the immunoSEQ multiplex PCR assay. A mixture of 60 forward primers for TCR Vbeta segments and 13 reverse primers for TCR Jbeta segments was used in the multiplex PCR. The CDR3 region of rearranged TCR beta genes was amplified from genomic DNA by a multiplex PCR assay. On the Illumina HiSeq System, the amplified TCR beta libraries were sequenced as 87-base-pair reads. The original pipeline was this. Across the 666 repertoires, a later analysis counted 60 million to 90 million unique TCR beta chains, 9 million to 14 million of which were shared by at least two donors. Raw reads were error-corrected and collapsed into unique sequences with a nearest-neighbor algorithm that merged closely related sequences to remove PCR and sequencing errors. CDR3 sequences were aligned to IMGT reference sequences to assign V, D and J gene segments. For a sequence to be retained, a match of at least six nucleotides was required to both a V gene segment and a J gene segment. Rearrangements were called productive when the CDR3 lacked stop codons and stayed in frame with V and J; all others were non-productive. CDR3 was defined according to IMGT convention as the region running from the second conserved V-encoded cysteine to the conserved J-encoded phenylalanine. In an earlier analysis of approximately 590 of the donors, sequences lacking an unambiguous match to a single V gene segment were excluded. An earlier analysis of a few hundred of the donors classified V segments as functional when productive rearrangements were above 56.7% and as segregating when the standard deviation between donors was above 5%. A statistical classification framework was developed to diagnose cytomegalovirus status using the catalog of TCR beta chain sequences. In a later analysis, TCR nucleotide sequences were compared against IMGT/GENE-DB human TR gene sequences so that V and J genes could be assigned. Using the TCRdist pipeline, a later analysis assigned CDR3 sequences along with most-parsimonious VDJ recombination scenarios. In a later analysis, each TCR beta chain was defined by its CDR3 amino acid sequence together with its V-gene family, and reads without a unique V-gene family were excluded. To address suspected cross-contamination and a sequencing artifact, a later analysis removed approximately 590 highly shared, low-generation-probability nucleotide sequences. In a later analysis, a clonal expansion index was calculated for each public chain from normalized within-repertoire ranks of inferred template counts. In a later analysis, generation probabilities were computed with a VDJ recombination model fitted to out-of-frame rearrangements, and the resulting probabilities were checked against IGoR. A later analysis scored TCR-TCR, TCR-HLA and TCR-CMV co-occurrence with hypergeometric tests, applying a repertoire-size bias correction to TCR pairs. A later analysis estimated false discovery rates by permuting HLA or CMV assignments 20 times. In a later analysis, co-occurring TCRs were grouped with DBSCAN, and TCRdist sequence similarity was added when clustering was performed within HLA-allele-positive subsets. For co-occurrence clustering, repertoires with fewer than 30,000 or more than 120,000 public chains were excluded, along with roughly 5 repertoires with anomalous nucleotide sharing. In its TCRdb copy, this immuneACCESS table keeps in-frame sequences only and misses some clones. Where compared with another copy, unresolved V genes explain less than half of these, and the others have no known cause. The V and J calls and the clone size are those of that table, but D and trimming were determined from the DNA. This sample holds over 200,000 clones; roughly 80% were observed only once. The ten largest clones capture around 4% of the sample.

Sequencing used PBMCs. The receptor chain draws on TRBV14 and TRBJ1-2; 7 junctional bases match TRBD1. The clonotype comes from a male donor in good health and CMV-seronegative. The CDR3 in this case is CASSPGRGAFTYGYTF. The bases are TGTGCCAGCAGCCCCGGCAGGGGGGCCTTCACTTATGGCTACACCTTC.